This paragraph reports one TCR beta chain. This sample was taken from a study of blood T cell repertoires in COVID-19. The CDR3 has 15 amino acids. Germline V gene sequence: CDR1 MNHNY, CDR2 SVGAGI (reference sequence). The V segment lost 5 bases and the J segment 3 bases; nucleotides outside the gene matches: 7. Participant reports of clinical history set cohort assignment. Produced via immunoSEQ multiplex PCR; TCRdb's table is partial and in-frame only. The table has under 250,000 clones, 83% seen once; the top ten hold approximately 4.9%. The rearrangement joins TRBV6-6 to TRBJ1-3; 7 bases agree with TRBD1. The sequence was collected from a woman aged 45-65 years who had been exposed to COVID-19. Sequencing was performed on PBMCs or T cells enriched from blood (not recorded which). CDR3 nucleotide sequence: TGTGCCAGCAGTCCCCAGGGGGTCGGTGGAAACACCATATATTTT. Its protein product is CASSPQGVGGNTIYF.